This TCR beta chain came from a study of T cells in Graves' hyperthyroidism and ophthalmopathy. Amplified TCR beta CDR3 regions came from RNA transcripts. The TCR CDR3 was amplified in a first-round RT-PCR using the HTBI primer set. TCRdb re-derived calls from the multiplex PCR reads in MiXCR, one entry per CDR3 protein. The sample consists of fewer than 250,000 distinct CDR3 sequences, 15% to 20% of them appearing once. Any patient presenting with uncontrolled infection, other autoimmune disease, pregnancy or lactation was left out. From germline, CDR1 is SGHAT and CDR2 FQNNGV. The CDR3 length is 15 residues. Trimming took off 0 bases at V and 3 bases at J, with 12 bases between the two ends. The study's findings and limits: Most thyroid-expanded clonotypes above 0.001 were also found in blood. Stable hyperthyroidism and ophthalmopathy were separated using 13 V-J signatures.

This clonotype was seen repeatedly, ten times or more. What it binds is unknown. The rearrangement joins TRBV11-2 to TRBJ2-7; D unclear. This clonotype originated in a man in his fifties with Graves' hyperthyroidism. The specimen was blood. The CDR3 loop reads CASSLEPGRIYEQYF. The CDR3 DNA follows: TGTGCCAGCAGCTTAGAACCGGGTAGGATCTACGAGCAGTACTTC.